The T cell receptor (beta chain) under discussion was sequenced for a study of circulating and synovial CD4+ cells in juvenile arthritis. The study's findings and limits: T cell genome counts differed by at least an order of magnitude between CPL and CD4 samples.

The germline CDR1 and CDR2 sequences are SGHVS and FQNEAQ. CDR3 length: 18 residues. After removal of 3 bases from V and 0 bases from J, the junction contained 10 bases not matched to a gene. Sequencing was performed with immunoSEQ multiplex PCR; in TCRdb, only in-frame clones are kept and a portion is missing. The sample lists 30,000 to 40,000 clones, about 95% seen once, with 0.68% in the top ten. This clone was detected once. Its antigen is undetermined. The sequence was obtained from a human donor with juvenile idiopathic arthritis. The sequenced sample consisted of CD4+ T cells from blood. The chain couples TRBV7-8 to TRBJ1-4; 7 bases map to TRBD1. CDR3 residues: CASSFRATGTSTNEKLFF. CDR3 DNA: TGTGCCAGCAGCTTTAGGGCGACAGGGACCTCAACTAATGAAAAACTGTTTTTT.